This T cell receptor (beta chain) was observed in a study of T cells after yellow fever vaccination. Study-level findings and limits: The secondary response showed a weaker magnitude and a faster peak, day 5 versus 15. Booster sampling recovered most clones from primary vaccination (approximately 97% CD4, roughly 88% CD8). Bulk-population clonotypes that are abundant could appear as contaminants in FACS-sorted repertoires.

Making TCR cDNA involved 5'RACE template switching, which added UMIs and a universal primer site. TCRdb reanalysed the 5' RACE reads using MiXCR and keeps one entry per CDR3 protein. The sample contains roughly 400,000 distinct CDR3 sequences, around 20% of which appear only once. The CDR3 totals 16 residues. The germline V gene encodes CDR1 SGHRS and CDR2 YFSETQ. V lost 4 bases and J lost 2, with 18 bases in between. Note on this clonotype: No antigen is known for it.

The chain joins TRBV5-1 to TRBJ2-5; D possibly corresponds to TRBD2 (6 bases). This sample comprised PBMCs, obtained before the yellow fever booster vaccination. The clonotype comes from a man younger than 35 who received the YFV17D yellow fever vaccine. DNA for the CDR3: TGCGCCAGCAGCGCGGGGACCTCGACATTTCAAGAGACCCAGTACTTC. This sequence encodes CASSAGTSTFQETQYF.